One sample yielded the 20 T cell receptor beta chains listed below, sequenced in a study of T cell responses to AZD1222 COVID-19 vaccine (dated by TCRdb to the early 2020s). Receptor libraries were prepared by the immunoSEQ multiplex PCR assay. The table was pulled from immuneACCESS by TCRdb, which kept in-frame rearrangements only. Such tables lose some clones; where checked, under half of the loss comes from unresolved V genes, and the rest has no known cause. The sample includes 40,000 to 60,000 clones, with roughly 84% observed a single time. Approximately 22% of the sample goes to the ten largest clones. The time point label, as the study defines it: baseline before first vaccination. Interpreted using the paper, the treatment or condition label stands for: meningococcal conjugate vaccine given as trial control. Source: peripheral blood, taken on day 0 of MenACWY control vaccination. All receptors come from an adult in good health.

The gene calls are TRBV3-1 (or the pseudogene TRBV3-2) and TRBJ2-6; 8 nucleotides match TRBD1. Trimming took 4 bases from V and 9 from J; bases not matched to a gene: 5. Germline V CDR1 and CDR2: LGHDT, YNNKEL (reference sequence). This CDR3 comprises 14 residues. The CDR3 nucleotides read TGTGCCAGCAGCCGTACAGGGGGAGGCAACGTCCTGACTTTC. It encodes CASSRTGGGNVLTF.

CDR3 DNA sequence: TGTGCCAGCAGCATCAGGGGGCTTTTTAATGAAAAACTGTTTTTT. Translated: CASSIRGLFNEKLFF. The chain employs TRBV11-2 and TRBJ1-4; 8 positions agree with TRBD1. J was trimmed by 4 bases and V by 5 bases; bases with no gene match: 6. CDR1 SGHAT and CDR2 FQNNGV come from the germline V gene. There are 15 residues in the CDR3.

The chain combines TRBV28 with TRBJ1-1; D is uncertain. The CDR3 loop spans 12 amino acids. With 6 bases removed from V and 5 bases from J, the gap between germline ends came to 10 bases. Germline CDR1 MDHEN, CDR2 SYDVKM. CDR3 nucleotide sequence: TGTGCCAGCAGGACTGGAGGGACTGAAGCTTTCTTT. Amino acids: CASRTGGTEAFF.

The DNA of the CDR3 is TGCGCCAGCAGCTTAACAGGGACGGATTACAATGAGCAGTTCTTC. As protein: CASSLTGTDYNEQFF. The chain has TRBV5-1 and TRBJ2-1, with D perhaps TRBD1 (6 bases). Trimming removed 2 bases from V and 4 bases from J, with 13 bases in between. Germline CDR1 SGHRS, CDR2 YFSETQ. This CDR3 is 15 amino acids long.

The rearrangement uses TRBV4-2 and TRBJ1-5, with D possibly being TRBD1 (6 bases). The ends were cut back, 4 bases at V and 7 bases at J, with 14 bases in the middle. The CDR3 totals 14 residues. Per the germline V gene, CDR1 is LGHNA and CDR2 is YNFKEQ. CDR3 DNA sequence: TGTGCCAGCAGCCGGGAGCAGGGGCCCCAGCCCCAGCATTTT. It codes for CASSREQGPQPQHF.

This clone was counted between two and nine times. This sequence joins TRBV27 and TRBJ2-7; no clear D. The germline V gene encodes CDR1 MNHEY and CDR2 SMNVEV (reference sequence). V was pared by 3 bases and J by 5 bases, with 5 bases between. The CDR3 totals 11 residues. As DNA, the CDR3 is TGTGCCAGCAGTTTTCTCGACGAGCAGTACTTC. Its protein is CASSFLDEQYF.

This clone showed up just a few times. The V call is TRBV7-9, the J call TRBJ1-1, with D unresolved. The ends were cut back, 3 bases at V and 4 bases at J, with 9 bases in the middle. The CDR3 extends over 13 amino acids. Germline V gives CDR1 SEHNR, CDR2 FQNEAQ (reference sequence). The DNA for the CDR3 is TGTGCCAGCAGCTTCAGTCGGTCCACTGAAGCTTTCTTT. It translates to CASSFSRSTEAFF.

This clone appeared a few times. The chain recombines TRBV15 with TRBJ1-5; TRBD1 agrees at 8 bases. The ends lost 0 bases at V and 5 bases at J; junction bases unmatched: 6. Germline V gene sequence: CDR1 LNHNV, CDR2 YYDKDF (reference sequence). This CDR3 contains 16 residues. CDR3 bases: TGTGCCACCAGCAGAGATCAGTCAGGGGGCCATCAGCCCCAGCATTTT. This translates into CATSRDQSGGHQPQHF.

This chain joins TRBV18 and TRBJ2-3; D perhaps matches TRBD1 (5 bases). CDR1 and CDR2 from the germline V gene are KGHSH and LQKENI. CDR3 length: 14 residues. V gave up 0 bases and J gave up 5 bases, with 9 bases separating them. CDR3 bases: TGTGCCAGCTCACCACCCGAAGGGGTAGATACGCAGTATTTT. It specifies CASSPPEGVDTQYF.

J is TRBJ2-5 and V is TRBV5-1, with D hard to call. The V end lost 1 base, the J end lost 2 bases, and 18 bases lay between the germline ends. This CDR3 has 17 amino acids. Germline CDR1 is SGHRS and CDR2 is YFSETQ. DNA for the CDR3: TGCGCCAGCAGCTTGAGACCGACGGTGGGGTGGCAAGAGACCCAGTACTTC. Its translation: CASSLRPTVGWQETQYF.

This chain connects TRBV7-2 to TRBJ1-2, with D tentatively TRBD1 (5 bases). Per the germline V gene, CDR1 is SGHTA and CDR2 is FQGNSA. The CDR3 has 13 residues. V was cut by 2 bases and J by 8 bases, with 12 bases left in between. The CDR3 spells CASSLRQRTGYTF. CDR3 DNA: TGTGCCAGCAGCTTACGACAGCGTACGGGCTACACCTTC. Full variable domain (outside the CDR3, taken from reference TRBV7-2 and TRBJ1-2): GAGVSQSPSNKVTEKGKDVELRCDPISGHTALYWYRQSLGQGLEFLIYFQGNSAPDKSGLPSDRFSAERTGGSVSTLTIQRTQQEDSAVYLCASSLRQRTGYTFGSGTRLTVV.

This clone has a handful of counts. The chain recombines TRBV9 with TRBJ1-2, with 7 bases identical to TRBD1. The germline gives CDR1 SGDLS, CDR2 YYNGEE. This CDR3 comprises 17 residues. J lost 7 bases, V lost 0 bases, and 15 bases had no gene match. The CDR3 loop is CASSVGSQGLRQSGYTF. The CDR3, as DNA: TGTGCCAGCAGCGTAGGTTCACAGGGGCTCCGGCAATCTGGCTACACCTTC.

The chain carries TRBV18 and TRBJ1-1; maybe TRBD1 (5 bases). The germline gives CDR1 KGHSH, CDR2 LQKENI. The CDR3 covers 18 residues. The V and J ends lost 3 bases and 0 bases respectively, with 20 bases between them. The CDR3 region has the DNA TGTGCCAGCTCACCTCTAAAGGCGCCGGGGCATATGAACACTGAAGCTTTCTTT. Protein sequence: CASSPLKAPGHMNTEAFF.

V is TRBV4-1 and J is TRBJ1-1; no definite D call. The CDR3 spans 14 residues. V was pared by 2 bases and J by 5 bases, with 12 bases between. Germline CDR1 and CDR2: MGHRA and YSYEKL. The CDR3 DNA is TGCGCCAGCAGCCAAAGGCGCGGGGAGACTGAAGCTTTCTTT. It translates to CASSQRRGETEAFF.

The chain uses TRBV19 and TRBJ1-5; 7 positions match TRBD1. The CDR3 is made up of 14 amino acids. The germline V gene encodes CDR1 LNHDA and CDR2 SQIVND (reference sequence). V was clipped by 9 bases and J by 5 bases; unmatched bases: 10. CDR3 sequence (DNA): TGTGCCAGCAAATCCGGGACAGTTCATCAGCCCCAGCATTTT. It codes for CASKSGTVHQPQHF.

The chain joins TRBV9 to TRBJ1-2; 7 bases are a match to TRBD1. There are 16 residues in the CDR3. Trimming removed 4 bases from V and 2 bases from J; junction bases left unmatched: 11. Germline CDR1 is SGDLS and CDR2 is YYNGEE. CDR3 in amino acids: CASSPSLGQTNYGYTF. The DNA for the CDR3 is TGTGCCAGCAGCCCCTCCCTGGGACAGACGAACTATGGCTACACCTTC.

This chain links TRBV7-2 with TRBJ2-5; 15 bases fit TRBD2. This CDR3 region has 16 residues. Germline V gene lookup returns CDR1 SGHTA and CDR2 FQGNSA. Trimming at V came to 4 bases and at J to 4 bases, leaving 4 bases not matched to a gene. This CDR3 is CASSSGLAGGVETQYF. The CDR3 coding sequence is TGTGCCAGCAGCTCCGGACTAGCGGGAGGGGTAGAGACCCAGTACTTC.

The chain links TRBV9 to TRBJ1-3; D is unclear. V was clipped by 2 bases and J by 4 bases, with 4 bases between them. CDR3 length: 12 amino acids. From germline, CDR1 is SGDLS and CDR2 YYNGEE. The CDR3 DNA is TGTGCCAGCAGCGTTACGGGAAACACCATATATTTT. Translated: CASSVTGNTIYF.

This rearrangement joins TRBV30 to TRBJ2-7; D unclear. V dropped 1 base and J dropped 3 bases, with 16 bases sitting between them. The CDR3 is made up of 15 amino acids. CDR1 GTSNPN and CDR2 SVGIG come from the germline V gene (reference sequence). The CDR3 is CAWSGVRARIYEQYF. As DNA, the CDR3 is TGTGCCTGGAGTGGGGTAAGGGCTCGGATCTACGAGCAGTACTTC.

This chain links TRBV5-1 with TRBJ2-1; 12 positions agree with TRBD1. The length of the CDR3 is 17 residues. Germline values: CDR1 SGHRS, CDR2 YFSETQ. V trimming: 4 bases; J trimming: 6 bases; junction bases outside the gene matches: 11. The CDR3 spells CASSMGQGAHLRNEQFF. In nucleotides, the CDR3 is TGCGCCAGCAGCATGGGACAGGGGGCTCACCTCCGCAATGAGCAGTTCTTC.